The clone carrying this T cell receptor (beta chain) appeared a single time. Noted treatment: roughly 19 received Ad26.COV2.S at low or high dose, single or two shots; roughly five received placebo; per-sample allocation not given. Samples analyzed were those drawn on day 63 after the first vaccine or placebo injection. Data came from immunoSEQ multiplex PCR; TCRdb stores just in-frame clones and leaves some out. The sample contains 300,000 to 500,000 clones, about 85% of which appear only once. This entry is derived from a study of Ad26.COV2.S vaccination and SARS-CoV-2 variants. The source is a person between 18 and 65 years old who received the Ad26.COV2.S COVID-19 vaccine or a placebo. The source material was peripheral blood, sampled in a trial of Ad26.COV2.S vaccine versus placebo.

CDR3 region: CASSRDRSYGYTF. CDR3 in DNA: TGTGCCAGCAGTAGGGACAGGAGTTATGGCTACACCTTC. The chain combines TRBV6-5 with TRBJ1-2, with 8 bases matching TRBD1. V lost 5 bases, J lost 5 bases, and 4 bases stayed unmatched. The CDR3 runs 13 residues. Germline V gene sequence: CDR1 MNHEY, CDR2 SVGAGI.